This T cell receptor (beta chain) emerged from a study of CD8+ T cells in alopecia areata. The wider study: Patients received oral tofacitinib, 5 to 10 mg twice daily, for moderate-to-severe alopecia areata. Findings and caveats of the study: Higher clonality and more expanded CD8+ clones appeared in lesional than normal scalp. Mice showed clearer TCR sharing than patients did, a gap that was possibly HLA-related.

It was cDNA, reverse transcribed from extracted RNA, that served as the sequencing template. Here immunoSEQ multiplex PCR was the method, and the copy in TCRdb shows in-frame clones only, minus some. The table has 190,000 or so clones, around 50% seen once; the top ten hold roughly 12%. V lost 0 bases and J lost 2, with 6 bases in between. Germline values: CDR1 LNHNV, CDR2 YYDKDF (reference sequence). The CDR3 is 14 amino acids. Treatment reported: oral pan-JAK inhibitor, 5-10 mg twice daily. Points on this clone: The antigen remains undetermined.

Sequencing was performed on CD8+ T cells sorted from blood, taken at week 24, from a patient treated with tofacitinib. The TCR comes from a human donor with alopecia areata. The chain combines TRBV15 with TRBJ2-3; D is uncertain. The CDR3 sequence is CATSRDGDTDTQYF. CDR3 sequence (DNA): TGTGCCACCAGCAGAGATGGGGACACAGATACGCAGTATTTT.